This T cell receptor (beta chain) originates from a study of CD8 T cells in Susac syndrome. It was with random hexamers that about 0.45 to 1 ug RNA was reverse transcribed. TCRdb re-analysed the immunoSEQ multiplex PCR reads in MiXCR, keeping a single row per CDR3 protein. Among over 100,000 distinct CDR3 sequences listed, about 95% were seen once. TEMRA cells underwent FACS enrichment and CD8+ and CD4+ T cells underwent negative isolation. CDR1 MDHEN and CDR2 SYDVKM come from the germline V gene. Germline trimming cut 1 base from V and 3 bases from J; bases unmatched to any gene: 8. The CDR3 consists of 18 residues. In its sample, this clonotype was seen once.

The TCR comes from a human donor in good health. The chain has TRBV28 and TRBJ2-3; 12 bases are shared with TRBD2. Input material: CD4+ T cells from PBMCs. The CDR3 loop reads CASSLSGLAGGPTDTQYF. For the CDR3, the DNA is TGTGCCAGCAGTTTATCGGGCCTAGCGGGGGGGCCTACAGATACGCAGTATTTT.